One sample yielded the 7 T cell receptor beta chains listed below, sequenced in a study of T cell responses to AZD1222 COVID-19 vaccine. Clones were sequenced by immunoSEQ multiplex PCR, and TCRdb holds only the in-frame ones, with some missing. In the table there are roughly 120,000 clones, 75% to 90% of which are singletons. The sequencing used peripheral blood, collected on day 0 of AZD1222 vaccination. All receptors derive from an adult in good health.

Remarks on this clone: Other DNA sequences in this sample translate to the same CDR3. The CDR3 region has the DNA TGTGCCAGCAGTTTATTGGGTGACTCTGGAAACACCATATATTTT. This sequence encodes CASSLLGDSGNTIYF. The genes are TRBV27 and TRBJ1-3; D not certain. The germline V gene has CDR1 MNHEY and CDR2 SMNVEV (reference sequence). The length of the CDR3 is 15 residues. Trimming shortened V by 1 base and J by 0 bases, and 7 bases separated the two germline ends.

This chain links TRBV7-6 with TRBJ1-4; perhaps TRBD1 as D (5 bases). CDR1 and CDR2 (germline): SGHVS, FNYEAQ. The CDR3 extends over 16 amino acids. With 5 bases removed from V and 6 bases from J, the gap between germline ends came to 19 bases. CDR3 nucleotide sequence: TGTGCCAGCAGCCCATCGGGATGGGGGAGGCATGAAAAACTGTTTTTT. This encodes CASSPSGWGRHEKLFF.

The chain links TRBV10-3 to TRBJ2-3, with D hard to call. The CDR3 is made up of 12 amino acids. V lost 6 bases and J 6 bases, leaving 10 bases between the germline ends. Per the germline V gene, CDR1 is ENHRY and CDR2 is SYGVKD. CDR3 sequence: CAISAVEDTQYF. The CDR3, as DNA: TGTGCCATCAGCGCCGTGGAGGATACGCAGTATTTT.

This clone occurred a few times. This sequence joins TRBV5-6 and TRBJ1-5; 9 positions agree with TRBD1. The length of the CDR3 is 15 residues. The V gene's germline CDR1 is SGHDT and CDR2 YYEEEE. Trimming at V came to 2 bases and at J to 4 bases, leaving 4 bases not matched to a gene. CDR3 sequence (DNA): TGTGCCAGCAGCTTTGGACAGGGGTGGAATCAGCCCCAGCATTTT. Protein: CASSFGQGWNQPQHF.

The CDR3 region is CASSAGTGRGNEQFF. CDR3 nucleotides: TGTGCCAGCAGTGCCGGGACAGGGCGCGGGAATGAGCAGTTCTTC. The chain has TRBV6-4 and TRBJ2-1, with 9 nucleotides matching TRBD1. The CDR3 has 15 amino acids. CDR1 and CDR2 from the germline V gene are MRHNA and SNTAGT. V gave up 4 bases and J gave up 7 bases; unmatched junction bases: 8.

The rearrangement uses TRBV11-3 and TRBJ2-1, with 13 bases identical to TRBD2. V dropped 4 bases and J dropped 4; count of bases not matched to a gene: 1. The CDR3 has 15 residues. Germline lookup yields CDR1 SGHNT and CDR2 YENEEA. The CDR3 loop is CASSSTSGRYNEQFF. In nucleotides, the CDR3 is TGTGCCAGCAGCTCGACTAGCGGGAGGTACAATGAGCAGTTCTTC.

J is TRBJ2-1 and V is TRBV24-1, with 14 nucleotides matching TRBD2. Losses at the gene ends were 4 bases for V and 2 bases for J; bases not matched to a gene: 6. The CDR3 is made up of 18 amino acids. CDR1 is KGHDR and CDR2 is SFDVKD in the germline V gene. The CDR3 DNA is TGTGCCACCAGTGAGGGACTAGCGGGAGTCTCACCCTACAATGAGCAGTTCTTC. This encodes CATSEGLAGVSPYNEQFF.